This T cell receptor beta chain was sequenced during a study of human T cells and chemical hapten exposure. The sample's time point: patch test 2, 6 weeks after DPC sensitization. Indicated treatment: therapeutic diphenylcyclopropenone sensitization with weekly scalp DPC. TCRdb re-called the RACE reads with MiXCR, one entry per CDR3 protein. The table includes about 100,000 distinct CDR3 sequences, more than 9.5% detected once. There are 14 residues in the CDR3. The ends were cut back, 6 bases at V and 9 bases at J, with 20 bases in the middle. CDR1 is DFQATT and CDR2 is SNEGSKA in the germline V gene (reference sequence).

This sequence originates from a woman aged 35 to 49 with alopecia areata. Some clones in this sample may be carry-over from other donors' samples. The chain is built from TRBV20-1 and TRBJ2-2, with D perhaps matching TRBD2 (7 bases). The sequencing used whole blood, collected in connection with sensitization to the hapten diphenylcyclopropenone (DPC). The CDR3 spells CSARTPAGARELFF. DNA for the CDR3: TGCAGTGCCAGAACCCCGGCGGGGGCCCGGGAGCTGTTTTTT.